This T cell receptor (beta chain) is drawn from a study of OX40 agonist ivuxolimab in advanced cancers. Notes on the study in general: The study observed clonal expansion of CD4+ and CD8+ blood T cells by week 6 at 0.1 to 3.0 mg/kg.

The CDR3 is 15 amino acids. The V and J ends lost 1 base and 7 bases respectively, with 13 bases between them. CDR1 and CDR2 from the germline V gene are SGHVS and FQNEAQ. The assay was immunoSEQ multiplex PCR, and TCRdb's table has in-frame clones only and misses some. The data hold some 67,000 clones, with about 88% observed a single time. Details on this clone: Antigen specificity is unknown.

The sequenced sample was CD4+ or CD8+ T cells sorted from blood, obtained in a trial of the OX40 agonist ivuxolimab. The sequence came from an adult with an advanced solid tumor such as melanoma, head and neck, liver or kidney cancer. The V gene is TRBV7-8, the J gene TRBJ2-2; possible D gene TRBD2, 5 bases. The CDR3, as DNA: TGTGCCAGCAGCTTAGACGCGGGTTCGGGCGGGGAGCTGTTTTTT. Translating it yields CASSLDAGSGGELFF. The full variable domain, completed using reference TRBV7-8 and TRBJ2-2, is GAGVSQSPRYKVAKRGQDVALRCDPISGHVSLFWYQQALGQGPEFLTYFQNEAQLDKSGLPSDRFFAERPEGSVSTLKIQRTQQEDSAVYLCASSLDAGSGGELFFGEGSRLTVL.